Each of the 18 T cell receptor beta chains below was sequenced from the same sample in a study of cytomegalovirus exposure and HLA in healthy donors. The PCR made use of 60 Vbeta and 13 Jbeta primers. The method was immunoSEQ multiplex PCR; TCRdb's version includes in-frame clones alone and lacks a portion of them. The table lists under 130,000 clones, over 80% of them singletons. What was sequenced was PBMCs. These receptors came from a man aged 18 to 30 in good health and CMV-seronegative.

Note on this clone: A junction boundary mismatches the germline segment, possibly from a read error. The rearrangement uses TRBV27 and TRBJ1-5, with a possible D match to TRBD1 (6 bases). CDR1 is MNHEY and CDR2 is SMNVEV in the germline V gene (reference sequence). CDR3 length: 14 residues. The CDR3, as DNA: TGTGCCAGCAGTTTACAGGGGAGCAAGCAGCCCCAGCATTTT. This sequence encodes CASSLQGSKQPQHF.

The chain has TRBV2 and TRBJ1-4; tentatively, D is TRBD1 (6 bases). The CDR3 consists of 14 residues. The germline V gene encodes CDR1 SNHLY and CDR2 FYNNEI. Between the trimmed V and J ends, which lost 6 bases and 5 bases, there was a span of 13 bases. For the CDR3, the DNA is TGTGCCAGCAGCAAGGACAGAAGGAATGAAAAACTGTTTTTT. Translated: CASSKDRRNEKLFF. Combining the CDR3 with reference TRBV2 and TRBJ1-4 gives the whole variable domain EPEVTQTPSHQVTQMGQEVILRCVPISNHLYFYWYRQILGQKVEFLVSFYNNEISEKSEIFDDQFSVERPDGSNFTLKIRSTKLEDSAMYFCASSKDRRNEKLFFGSGTQLSVL.

The CDR3 nucleotides are TGCAGCGCCAGGACAGGGGGCGGCTATGGCTACACCTTC. Translated: CSARTGGGYGYTF. This rearrangement joins TRBV29-1 to TRBJ1-2; 11 bases align to TRBD1. V shed 7 bases and J 4 bases; nucleotides not matched to a gene: 5. Germline loops: CDR1 SQVTM, CDR2 ANQGSEA. There are 13 residues in the CDR3.

In this sample, this clone turned up once. The J gene is TRBJ2-5, the V gene TRBV19, with 7 bases identical to TRBD1. Germline V gene lookup returns CDR1 LNHDA and CDR2 SQIVND (reference sequence). The CDR3 spans 14 residues. V was pared by 4 bases and J by 2 bases, with 4 bases of the junction left unmatched. DNA for the CDR3: TGTGCCAGTAGTACCCGACAGGGACAAGAGACCCAGTACTTC. Protein sequence: CASSTRQGQETQYF.

This clone was found once. V is TRBV6-5 and J is TRBJ1-1, with a possible D match to TRBD1 (6 bases). The CDR3 has 14 amino acids. V was shortened by 7 bases and J by 4 bases, with 16 bases between the two germline ends. CDR1 is MNHEY, CDR2 SVGAGI, per germline. CDR3 sequence reads: CASIRPRGSTEAFF. The CDR3 nucleotides are TGTGCCAGCATCCGTCCTAGGGGGAGCACTGAAGCTTTCTTT.

This clone was observed a few times. Here the CDR3 reads CASSPTGAGANEQFF. For the CDR3, the DNA is TGCGCCAGCAGCCCTACTGGGGCAGGGGCCAATGAGCAGTTCTTC. The rearrangement joins TRBV5-1 to TRBJ2-1; D perhaps matches TRBD1 (6 bases). Trimming stripped 4 bases from V and 6 bases from J, with 17 bases between. The CDR3 is made up of 15 amino acids. From germline, CDR1 is SGHRS and CDR2 YFSETQ.

The V and J genes are TRBV27 and TRBJ2-1; D gene ambiguous. The CDR3 has 14 residues. Trimming took 6 bases from V and 8 from J, leaving 17 bases between them. CDR1 is MNHEY, CDR2 SMNVEV, per germline (reference sequence). The CDR3 sequence is CASSSSLSPDEQFF. CDR3 coding DNA: TGTGCCAGCAGCTCGAGCCTCTCGCCCGATGAGCAGTTCTTC.

V gene TRBV5-4 combines with J gene TRBJ1-2; maybe TRBD1 (6 bases). Trimming took 2 bases from V and 4 from J, leaving 12 bases between them. The CDR3 is made up of 14 amino acids. Germline CDR1 SGHNT, CDR2 YYREEE (reference sequence). CDR3 DNA: TGTGCCAGCAGCTTATTAACAGGGCTCTATGGCTACACCTTC. Translation: CASSLLTGLYGYTF.

The V and J genes are TRBV7-3 and TRBJ2-1, with D maybe TRBD1 (6 bases). V was pared by 0 bases and J by 5 bases, with 11 bases between. The germline V gene encodes CDR1 SGHTA and CDR2 FQGTGA. This CDR3 has 15 residues. The CDR3 reads CASSLTGGLDNEQFF. DNA for the CDR3: TGTGCCAGCAGCTTAACAGGGGGTTTGGACAATGAGCAGTTCTTC.

V is TRBV25-1 and J is TRBJ1-1, with D tentatively TRBD1 (6 bases). The V gene's germline CDR1 is MGHDK and CDR2 SYGVNS. The CDR3 totals 12 residues. The CDR3 nucleotides read TGTTCCGTAGGGGGTGGAAGCACTGAAGCTTTCTTT. It yields the protein CSVGGGSTEAFF.

CDR3 sequence reads: CASSKGLRICRPEAFF. In DNA, the CDR3 is TGTGCCAGCAGCAAAGGACTCAGAATTTGTAGGCCTGAAGCTTTCTTT. The gene calls are TRBV21-1 and TRBJ1-1. TRBV21-1 is termed a pseudogene. There are 16 residues in the CDR3.

As concerns this clone: Compared with germline, one end of the junction differs, possibly owing to a read error. The chain uses TRBV11-2 and TRBJ1-2, with a tentative D call TRBD1 (6 bases). CDR3 length: 15 residues. Germline CDR1 reads SGHAT; CDR2 reads FQNNGV. This CDR3 is CASSQEGRGFYGYTF. The CDR3 region has the DNA TGCGCCAGCAGCCAAGAGGGCAGGGGCTTCTATGGCTACACCTTC.

The chain combines TRBV7-9 with TRBJ2-7; TRBD2 is a possible D gene (5 bases). CDR3 length: 13 amino acids. Germline assignment: CDR1 SEHNR and CDR2 FQNEAQ (reference sequence). Trimming took off 3 bases at V and 2 bases at J, with 8 bases between the two ends. The CDR3 coding sequence is TGTGCCAGCAGCTTTGACTACGCCTACGAGCAGTACTTC. This encodes CASSFDYAYEQYF.

This sequence joins TRBV7-2 and TRBJ2-7, with a weak D call TRBD2 (5 bases). The V end was cut by 3 bases, the J end by 0 bases, with 18 bases between. CDR1 SGHTA and CDR2 FQGNSA come from the germline V gene. This CDR3 spans 17 amino acids. In DNA form, the CDR3 reads TGTGCCAGCAGCTTCAGAACCCCTGCGGGCCTCTCCTACGAGCAGTACTTC. The encoded protein is CASSFRTPAGLSYEQYF.

The chain uses TRBV27 and TRBJ2-1; tentatively, D is TRBD2 (6 bases). This CDR3 spans 16 amino acids. Germline V CDR1 and CDR2: MNHEY, SMNVEV (reference sequence). V lost 6 bases and J lost 5, with 20 bases in between. CDR3 sequence: CASRARMVADHNEQFF. DNA for the CDR3: TGTGCCAGCAGAGCCCGGATGGTAGCGGATCACAATGAGCAGTTCTTC.

The chain has TRBV5-5 and TRBJ1-2, with D possibly TRBD1 on 6 matching bases. Germline CDR1 is SGHKS and CDR2 is YYEKEE (reference sequence). The V end lost 4 bases, the J end lost 2 bases, and 15 bases lay between the germline ends. The CDR3 sequence is 15 residues long. CDR3 bases: TGTGCCAGCAGCCGTGGGGGCTCCCTCAACTATGGCTACACCTTC. Translated: CASSRGGSLNYGYTF.

The chain combines TRBV6-5 with TRBJ1-2, with TRBD1 identical over 9 bases. This CDR3 is 15 amino acids long. Germline CDR1 is MNHEY and CDR2 is SVGAGI. V lost 10 bases to trimming and J lost 0 bases; unmatched junction nucleotides: 9. In DNA form, the CDR3 reads TGTGCCACACTGCCTGGACAGGGGTCTAACTATGGCTACACCTTC. This encodes CATLPGQGSNYGYTF.

CDR3 in amino acids: CSDTTGNSYNEQFF. The CDR3 DNA reads as TGCAGCGACACTACAGGGAACTCCTACAATGAGCAGTTCTTC. The J gene is TRBJ2-1, the V gene TRBV29-1, with a weak D call TRBD1 (6 bases). CDR3 length: 14 amino acids. Germline lookup yields CDR1 SQVTM and CDR2 ANQGSEA. V lost 7 bases and J lost 0, with 13 bases in between.